This T cell receptor beta chain is drawn from a study of T cells in Graves' hyperthyroidism and ophthalmopathy (dated by TCRdb to about 2019). Regarding the research as a whole: Peripheral blood was sampled at the time of initial diagnosis, prior to any treatment. To identify TCR V-J signatures that set the groups apart, the researchers used a discovery cohort of about a hundred patients, made up of 40 to 45 with Graves' ophthalmopathy and about 55 with stable Graves' hyperthyroidism. Whether ophthalmopathy could be predicted prospectively was tested in an independent validation cohort made up of 18 to 20 hyperthyroidism patients plus 17 patients who later progressed to ophthalmopathy. The roughly 100 discovery patients were randomly divided into training and test sets at a 7:3 ratio. Thyroid tissue and blood T-cell repertoires from roughly six Graves' hyperthyroidism patients were also compared in the study. Once sampling was done, hyperthyroidism patients were given methimazole at a starting dose of 30 mg daily, whereas ophthalmopathy patients were given high-dose intravenous methylprednisolone. TCR Vbeta CDR3 sequencing of 120 to 150 peripheral blood samples (approximately 44 ophthalmopathy, 75 to 85 hyperthyroidism and roughly 17 progressor patients) is reported in the paper.

Amplification of TCR beta CDR3 regions was carried out from RNA transcripts. A first-round RT-PCR of the TCR CDR3 used the HTBI primer set with the Qiagen OneStep RT-PCR kit. Libraries were constructed in a second round of multiplex PCR, after which size selection and purification were carried out. Libraries were sequenced paired-end with 100 bp reads on an Illumina HiSeq2000. Processing in the source paper ran as follows. SOAPnuke was used to process the raw data, throwing out any read that contained adapters or uncalled bases, had a mean Phred below 15, or lacked an exact constant-primer or identifier match. COPE v1.2.5 was used to merge the high-quality paired reads, and each unique nucleotide sequence was defined as a clonotype. Clonotypes were aligned to IMGT TRBV, TRBD and TRBJ reference segments using MiTCR v1.1. The analysis included only V-J combinations with a frequency above 0.0001, which together covered about 99% of the repertoires. The TCS score was defined as the ratio of F50 (clonal expansion) to E x V (chaos), calculated using BLOSUM62-based TCRdist between CDR3 peptides within each V-J. Welch's t-statistics and random forest reduced roughly 540 V-J features to about 12, which were used in a naive Bayes classifier (R e1071). Starting from the raw public reads, TCRdb applied fastp trimming at Q25, assembled clones with MiXCR and retained in-frame beta chains. CDR3 protein duplicates are merged, each entry listing the most common genes and DNA. None of the V and J calls come from the authors' own analysis; TCRdb made them. A total of over 450,000 distinct CDR3 sequences appear in this sample, 13% to 15% of them only once. The ten largest clones capture about 17% of the sample.

Stable Graves' hyperthyroidism was defined as no progression to ophthalmopathy during 18 months of follow-up. Hyperthyroidism patients were newly diagnosed, with disease duration under 2 months, and aged 18 to 65 years. Patients with uncontrolled infections, other autoimmune diseases, pregnancy or lactation were excluded. Diagnoses relied on clinical symptoms, serum thyroxine and TRAb, thyroid ultrasound and orbital computed tomography. Ficoll-Paque density gradient centrifugation was used to isolate PBMCs from approximately 10 ml of fresh peripheral blood. Total RNA was extracted with Trizol reagent, and quality was checked on an Agilent 2100 Bioanalyzer. This clonotype was seen at least ten times. Its antigen is currently not known. The sample holds no much larger clone one base away, and base qualities are not on file. The germline V gene encodes CDR1 MNHNS and CDR2 SASEGT. Measured from the cysteine to the phenylalanine, the CDR3 is 14 residues long. Just the 42-base CDR3 DNA is kept, in frame starting at base 1. A distance of 17 bases separates the germline ends of V and J, which lose 7 bases and 5 bases respectively.

Results and caveats for the whole study, not just this receptor: Blood samples also contained most of the expanded thyroid clonotypes (frequency above 0.001), which suggests that blood repertoires may reflect thyroid immune responses. A model built on a 13 V-J signature distinguished ophthalmopathy from stable hyperthyroidism, reaching roughly 88% sensitivity and under 84% specificity in cross-validation and 80%/75% in testing. Sample size was not statistically predetermined, and investigators were not blinded to group allocation. In validation, the model predicted progression to ophthalmopathy a median of around six months before onset, with over 55% sensitivity and more than 72% specificity.

Sequenced sample: blood. This TCR was sampled from a woman aged 18 to 35 with Graves' hyperthyroidism. The chain is encoded by TRBV6-1 joined to TRBJ2-5, with the D segment possibly TRBD1 or TRBD2, each aligning over 5 bases. The CDR3 here reads CASIPGTLLETQYF. The DNA sequence is given as TGTGCCAGCATCCCAGGGACCCTGTTGGAGACCCAGTACTTC.